A single sample is the source of the 9 T cell receptor beta chains below, sequenced in a study of control samples from healthy donors and cancer patients. Profiled with immunoSEQ multiplex PCR; TCRdb holds only in-frame clones, not every one. The data contain 85,000 to 90,000 clones, approximately 89% of them seen just once; the ten biggest clones take up approximately 21%. The specimen was blood. The receptors here all came from a man aged 25-40 years in good health.

V and J are TRBV28 and TRBJ2-7, with 9 bases matching TRBD1. This CDR3 spans 13 amino acids. V shed 5 bases, J shed 9 bases, and the junction held 8 bases outside the gene matches. Per germline, CDR1 MDHEN and CDR2 SYDVKM. CDR3 protein: CASSPQSTGGQYF. In DNA form, the CDR3 reads TGTGCCAGCAGTCCCCAGTCGACAGGGGGGCAGTACTTC.

The chain uses TRBV6-1 and TRBJ1-2; 10 bases are shared with TRBD1. The V gene end was trimmed by 3 bases and the J gene end by 3 bases; junction bases not matched to a gene: 10. The CDR3 totals 17 residues. In germline, CDR1 is MNHNS, CDR2 SASEGT. Here the CDR3 DNA reads TGTGCCAGCAGTGACTACGAGACAGGGGGCGCCGACTATGGCTACACCTTC. This sequence encodes CASSDYETGGADYGYTF.

As concerns this clone: An end of the junction differs from the germline gene, which may be a read error. The CDR3 DNA is TGTGCCAGCAGTCCGGGACAGGGGAAGACGGTCTTT. This translates into CASSPGQGKTVF. The chain combines TRBV12-3 or TRBV12-4 with TRBJ1-1; the match to TRBD1 covers 10 bases. CDR3 length: 12 residues.

The chain employs TRBV4-1 and TRBJ2-1, with 7 bases identical to TRBD1. The germline CDR1 and CDR2 sequences are MGHRA and YSYEKL. CDR3 length: 16 residues. V was clipped by 1 base and J by 8 bases; unmatched bases: 11. CDR3 sequence: CASSQGRGGLMDEQFF. The CDR3, as DNA: TGCGCCAGCAGCCAAGGCAGAGGGGGCCTAATGGATGAGCAGTTCTTC.

This chain connects TRBV6-4 to TRBJ2-5; 16 bases line up with TRBD2. CDR3 size: 18 residues. CDR1 MRHNA and CDR2 SNTAGT come from the germline V gene. J lost 5 bases, V lost 4 bases, and 10 bases had no gene match. The CDR3: CASSGKGTSGGAGETQYF. CDR3 nucleotide sequence: TGTGCCAGCAGTGGCAAAGGGACTAGCGGGGGGGCCGGGGAGACCCAGTACTTC.

This sequence joins TRBV7-2 and TRBJ2-7; 7 nucleotides line up with TRBD2. J gave up 0 bases and V 0 bases, and 2 bases lay outside the gene matches. From germline, CDR1 is SGHTA and CDR2 FQGNSA. CDR3 length: 15 residues. The CDR3 DNA reads as TGTGCCAGCAGCTTAGCGGGGGGGAGCTCCTACGAGCAGTACTTC. It encodes CASSLAGGSSYEQYF.

The V gene is TRBV29-1, the J gene TRBJ1-1, with 9 positions matching TRBD1. This CDR3 comprises 12 residues. CDR1 SQVTM and CDR2 ANQGSEA come from the germline V gene. With 4 bases clipped from V and 6 bases from J, the junction kept 3 bases outside the gene matches. CDR3 DNA: TGCAGCGTTGGGACAGGGGAGGCTGAAGCTTTCTTT. Encoded protein: CSVGTGEAEAFF. Full variable domain (missing parts from reference TRBV29-1 and TRBJ1-1): SAVISQKPSRDICQRGTSLTIQCQVDSQVTMMFWYRQQPGQSLTLIATANQGSEATYESGFVIDKFPISRPNLTFSTLTVSNMSPEDSSIYLCSVGTGEAEAFFGQGTRLTVV.

V and J are TRBV3-1 (or the pseudogene TRBV3-2) and TRBJ1-2; 8 nucleotides match TRBD1. The germline V gene has CDR1 LGHDT and CDR2 YNNKEL (reference sequence). The CDR3 is 14 amino acids. The J segment lost 3 bases and the V segment lost 5 bases, leaving 5 bases of the junction unmatched. CDR3 loop: CASSSRGQDYGYTF. CDR3 sequence (DNA): TGTGCCAGCAGCTCCAGGGGGCAGGACTATGGCTACACCTTC.

The CDR3 DNA is TGCGCCAGCAGCCCCGGCTCCCGCTCGTATTCACCCCTCCACTTT. Translated: CASSPGSRSYSPLHF. The chain links TRBV4-1 to TRBJ1-6, with D uncertain. Germline values: CDR1 MGHRA, CDR2 YSYEKL. The CDR3 contains 15 residues. The V and J ends lost 4 bases and 8 bases respectively, with 15 bases between them.